This T cell receptor beta chain was retrieved from a study of OX40 agonist ivuxolimab in advanced cancers. Overall study context: The patients' treatment was ivuxolimab, an agonistic anti-OX40 (CD134) antibody. Study results and caveats: At doses 0.1 to 3.0 mg/kg, CD4+ and CD8+ clones expanded. CD8+ T cells were the subset that, on average, had more expanded clones than CD4+.

CDR3 length: 12 amino acids. CDR1 and CDR2 from the germline V gene are LNHDA and SQIVND (reference sequence). Trimming stripped 7 bases from V and 5 bases from J, with 12 bases between. Sequenced by immunoSEQ multiplex PCR; TCRdb stores in-frame clones only, minus some. The sample records tens of thousands of clones, 80% to 90% being singletons. This clone was observed a few times. The antigen is unknown. The chain couples TRBV19 to TRBJ2-7; D ambiguous. The sequence came from an adult with an advanced solid tumor such as melanoma, head and neck, liver or kidney cancer. This sample comprised CD4+ or CD8+ T cells sorted from blood, obtained in a trial of the OX40 agonist ivuxolimab. The CDR3 protein is CASTDTGHEQYF. DNA of the CDR3: TGTGCCAGTACCGATACCGGGCACGAGCAGTACTTC.